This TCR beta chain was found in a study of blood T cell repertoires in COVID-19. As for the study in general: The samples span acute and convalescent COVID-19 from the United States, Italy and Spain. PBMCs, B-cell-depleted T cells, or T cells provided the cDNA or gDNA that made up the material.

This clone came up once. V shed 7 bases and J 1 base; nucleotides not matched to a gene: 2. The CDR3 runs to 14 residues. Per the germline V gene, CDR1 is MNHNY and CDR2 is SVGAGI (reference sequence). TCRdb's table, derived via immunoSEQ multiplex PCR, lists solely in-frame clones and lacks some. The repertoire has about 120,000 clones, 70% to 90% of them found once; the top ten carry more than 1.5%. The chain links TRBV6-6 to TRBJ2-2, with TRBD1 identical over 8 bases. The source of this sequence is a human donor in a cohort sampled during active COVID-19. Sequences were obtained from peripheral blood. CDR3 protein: CASTGTGNTGELFF. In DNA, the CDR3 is TGTGCCAGCACCGGGACAGGGAACACCGGGGAGCTGTTTTTT.